The source of this T cell receptor beta chain is a study of cytomegalovirus exposure and HLA in healthy donors. On the study more broadly: Findings of an earlier analysis included over 95 million unique TCR beta sequences from roughly 180 million T cells. Early on, a data release was issued that held some 91 million unique TCRs from HLA-typed donors. The study, taken as a whole, reports: Sequencing likely produced, as an artifact, a cluster of highly shared sequence variants. Of the V segments, some could not be distinguished, including TRBV6-2 and TRBV6-3, and were excluded.

This CDR3 is built from 14 residues. Per germline, CDR1 MNHEY and CDR2 SVGAGI. Deletions cut 6 bases from V and 4 bases from J, with 15 bases between. Both 60 Vbeta primers and 13 Jbeta primers went into the PCR. The repertoire was sequenced with immunoSEQ multiplex PCR; TCRdb's copy has only in-frame clones and lacks some. The data show 150,000 to 200,000 clones, 65% to 70% seen once. Of note for this clone: What it binds is unknown.

The chain combines TRBV6-5 with TRBJ1-2; maybe TRBD1 (5 bases). The sequenced sample was PBMCs. The sequence derives from a young woman in good health and CMV-seropositive. This CDR3 is CASSPSGLSYGYTF. CDR3 nucleotides: TGTGCCAGCAGCCCTTCGGGACTTAGCTATGGCTACACCTTC.